The 13 T cell receptor beta chains given below trace back to one sample, sequenced in a study of T cells in Graves' hyperthyroidism and ophthalmopathy. Amplification of TCR beta CDR3 regions was performed using RNA transcripts as template. HTBI primers were the set used in a first-round RT-PCR of the TCR CDR3. TCRdb reanalysed the multiplex PCR reads using MiXCR and keeps one entry per CDR3 protein. The repertoire holds a few hundred thousand distinct CDR3 sequences, under 25% seen once, with less than 30% in the top ten. Material for sequencing was blood. These receptors all come from a young man with Graves' hyperthyroidism.

There are many counts of this clonotype. V gene TRBV10-2 combines with J gene TRBJ1-2, with 10 bases fitting TRBD1. Unmatched junction bases numbered 10, after V lost 4 bases and J lost 8 bases. This CDR3 contains 15 residues. CDR1 and CDR2 from the germline V gene are WSHSY and SAAADI. CDR3 region: CASSGAGQGYGGYTF. In DNA, the CDR3 is TGCGCCAGCAGTGGGGCGGGACAGGGGTACGGCGGCTACACCTTC.

The V and J genes are TRBV20-1 and TRBJ2-7; D ambiguous. The CDR3 covers 12 residues. Germline V gives CDR1 DFQATT, CDR2 SNEGSKA (reference sequence). The V and J ends lost 1 base and 6 bases respectively, with 10 bases between them. The CDR3 nucleotides are TGCAGTGCTAGAGTGTTTTCCCCCGAGCAGTACTTC. Translation gives CSARVFSPEQYF.

As regards this clonotype: The junction and the germline gene differ at one end; a read error may be behind it. This chain connects TRBV6-1 to TRBJ2-7, with 8 bases identical to TRBD1. Per the germline V gene, CDR1 is MNHNS and CDR2 is SASEGT. The length of the CDR3 is 15 residues. The CDR3 spells CACSEAGQGSDEQYF. As DNA, the CDR3 is TGTGCCTGCAGTGAAGCCGGACAGGGTTCTGACGAGCAGTACTTC.

This clonotype was observed many times. The rearrangement joins TRBV6-2 or TRBV6-3 to TRBJ1-1, with no clear D. CDR1 is MNHEY and CDR2 is SVGEGT in the germline V gene. This CDR3 is 14 amino acids long. V was pared by 2 bases and J by 1 base, with 8 bases between. DNA of the CDR3: TGTGCCAGCAGTTACATAGCGGGGAACACTGAAGCTTTCTTT. Amino acid sequence: CASSYIAGNTEAFF.

A few counts support this clonotype. This may stem from a read error, because a much larger clone lies one nucleotide away. V and J are TRBV11-2 and TRBJ2-5; 7 bases align to TRBD2. CDR1 and CDR2 (germline): SGHAT, FQNNGV. CDR3 size: 15 residues. The CDR3 nucleotides are TGTGCCAGCAGCTTACAGGGACTAATCCAAGAGACCAAGTACTTC. Encoded protein: CASSLQGLIQETKYF.

In its sample, this clonotype was seen many times. The chain joins TRBV28 to TRBJ1-2; D is unresolved. V was clipped by 6 bases and J by 0 bases, with 8 bases between them. The CDR3 totals 13 residues. Per germline, CDR1 MDHEN and CDR2 SYDVKM. CDR3 sequence reads: CASRQTANYGYTF. Written as DNA, the CDR3 is TGTGCCAGCAGGCAGACTGCTAACTATGGCTACACCTTC.

This clonotype was picked up many times. The chain links TRBV4-2 to TRBJ1-2; D is perhaps TRBD1 (6 bases). Trimming removed 4 bases at V and 7 bases at J, with 16 bases between. Germline V gene lookup returns CDR1 LGHNA and CDR2 YNFKEQ. This CDR3 contains 14 residues. CDR3 DNA: TGTGCCAGCAGCCCTCTTGGGGAAGGGGGTGGCTACACCTTC. It translates to CASSPLGEGGGYTF.

This clonotype turned up a few times. The genes are TRBV18 and TRBJ1-1; D possibly corresponds to TRBD1 (6 bases). Trimming shortened V by 5 bases and J by 6 bases, and 19 bases separated the two germline ends. Germline V gene sequence: CDR1 KGHSH, CDR2 LQKENI. This CDR3 spans 15 amino acids. CDR3: CASSSPGQRKSEAFF. CDR3 in DNA: TGTGCCAGCTCATCGCCGGGACAAAGGAAGTCTGAAGCTTTCTTT.

The rearrangement joins TRBV6-5 to TRBJ2-5; D ambiguous. V lost 2 bases and J 2 bases, leaving 9 bases between the germline ends. Per germline, CDR1 MNHEY and CDR2 SVGAGI. This CDR3 is 14 amino acids long. The CDR3 region has the DNA TGTGCCAGCAGTTACCCCGACATACAAGAGACCCAGTACTTC. Protein product: CASSYPDIQETQYF.

Many counts were recorded for this clonotype. This rearrangement joins TRBV6-1 to TRBJ1-1; 8 positions agree with TRBD1. This CDR3 has 13 residues. Unmatched junction bases numbered 3, after V lost 7 bases and J lost 2 bases. Germline V gene data show CDR1 as MNHNS and CDR2 as SASEGT. CDR3 loop: CASKQGVNTEAFF. The CDR3 DNA reads as TGTGCCAGCAAACAGGGGGTCAACACTGAAGCTTTCTTT.

This clonotype was seen a handful of times. This sequence joins TRBV12-3 or TRBV12-4 and TRBJ2-2, with D perhaps TRBD1 (5 bases). V shed 2 bases and J shed 3 bases, with 13 bases lying between them. The CDR3 is 16 amino acids. The CDR3 spells CASSLSFTGDTGELFF. The CDR3 region has the DNA TGTGCCAGCAGTTTAAGTTTTACAGGAGACACCGGGGAGCTGTTTTTT.

This clonotype occurred many times. The chain couples TRBV4-1 to TRBJ2-7; 9 bases agree with TRBD1. V lost 0 bases and J lost 4; bases outside the gene matches: 13. The CDR3 is 18 residues long. Germline lookup yields CDR1 MGHRA and CDR2 YSYEKL. CDR3 bases: TGCGCCAGCAGCCAAGACGGGACCGGGACAGGGAATACTTACGAGCAGTACTTC. Translated: CASSQDGTGTGNTYEQYF.

Worth noting for this clonotype: Being one base from a much bigger clone, this may be a read error. The chain joins TRBV13 to TRBJ1-1, with D unclear. Per germline, CDR1 PRHDT and CDR2 FYEKMQ (reference sequence). The length of the CDR3 is 12 residues. CDR3 residues: CASARLNTEAVF. The CDR3, as DNA: TGTGCCAGCGCGAGGCTGAACACTGAAGCTGTCTTT.